This note documents a single T cell receptor beta chain sequence. This entry comes from a study of T cells in Graves' hyperthyroidism and ophthalmopathy. The hyperthyroidism was newly diagnosed and had lasted under 2 months; the patients were aged 18 to 65. Amplified TCR beta CDR3 regions came from RNA transcripts. RT-PCR in the first round (using the HTBI primer set) targeted the TCR CDR3. TCRdb called the multiplex PCR reads again in MiXCR, with one record for every CDR3 protein. This table has about 710,000 distinct CDR3 sequences, approximately 16% appearing once. Sequencing was carried out using blood. The receptor was isolated from a young man with Graves' hyperthyroidism.

The CDR3 region has the DNA TGTGCCAGCAGCAACCGGGACGGCGAAAAACTGTTTTTT. Translating it yields CASSNRDGEKLFF. This sequence joins TRBV9 and TRBJ1-4, with a possible D match to TRBD1 (5 bases). V was clipped by 4 bases and J by 8 bases, with 12 bases between them. There are 13 residues in the CDR3. CDR1 and CDR2 (germline): SGDLS, YYNGEE.